This T cell receptor beta chain was obtained from a study of blood T cell repertoires in COVID-19 (dated by TCRdb to 2018 to 2021). About the study as a whole: Samples from collaborators originated in the United States, Italy and Spain and spanned both the acute and convalescent phases of COVID-19. The prospective study material was composed of cDNA or gDNA derived from T cells, B-cell-depleted T cells, or PBMCs. Subjects who had been exposed to COVID-19, were actively infected with it, or had recovered from it provided the deeply sampled blood TCRbeta repertoires that made up the dataset. A freely available public database, intended as a resource for researchers studying the immune response to SARS-CoV-2, is where the repertoires were released. Samples were obtained from the ongoing ImmuneRACE study (first 160 participants) and from 1,000 to 1,500 subjects provided by 6 global collaborators. The sample metadata nearly always contained a de-identified subject ID, COVID-19 status, age in years and sex. HLA class I and class II types, where available, came from metadata supplied by the sample provider rather than from assay-based typing. The study at large found these results: Clinical and demographic metadata were provided uncurated, with the amount varying by source and participant.

To note about this clone: Its antigen remains undetermined. The record has no base qualities; no much larger clone is one base away.

V trim: 4 bases; J trim: 2 bases; unmatched bases: 4. CDR1 and CDR2 (WNHNN, SYGVQD) derive from the germline V gene (reference sequence). The CDR3 covers 14 residues, taking in both the cysteine and the phenylalanine. The DNA shown is the 42-base CDR3, in frame from base 1. TCRbeta CDR3 regions were amplified from genomic DNA by means of the immunoSEQ Assay, a bias-controlled multiplex PCR. Concerning the study's data processing: Nucleated cell counts per sample were estimated from amplification of reference gene primers within the assay. To quantify the absolute abundance of each unique TCRbeta CDR3 rearrangement, sequence reads were collapsed and filtered. For each sample, productive Simpson clonality was calculated as the square root of Simpson's diversity index over productive rearrangements. In its TCRdb copy, this immuneACCESS table keeps in-frame sequences only and misses some clones. Where compared with another copy, unresolved V genes explain less than half of these, and the others have no known cause. The DNA gave D and trimming, while V, J and clone size come from that table. The sample profile shows 100,000 or so clones; 65% to 90% of them were found once. Around 4.1% of the sample is taken by the ten largest.

Whole blood was collected in K2EDTA tubes by collaborating institutions according to the institutions' own protocols. For TCRbeta analysis, collaborators shipped samples in one of three forms: frozen whole blood, isolated PBMCs, or DNA extracted from either of those sample types. The source is a man in his sixties with acute or convalescent COVID-19. Sequenced sample: peripheral blood. The chain couples TRBV10-1 to TRBJ2-7; TRBD2 fits 8 bases in the junction. The DNA sequence is as follows: TGCGCCAGCAGTGGAAGCGGGGGTACCTACGAGCAGTACTTC. It is translated as CASSGSGGTYEQYF.